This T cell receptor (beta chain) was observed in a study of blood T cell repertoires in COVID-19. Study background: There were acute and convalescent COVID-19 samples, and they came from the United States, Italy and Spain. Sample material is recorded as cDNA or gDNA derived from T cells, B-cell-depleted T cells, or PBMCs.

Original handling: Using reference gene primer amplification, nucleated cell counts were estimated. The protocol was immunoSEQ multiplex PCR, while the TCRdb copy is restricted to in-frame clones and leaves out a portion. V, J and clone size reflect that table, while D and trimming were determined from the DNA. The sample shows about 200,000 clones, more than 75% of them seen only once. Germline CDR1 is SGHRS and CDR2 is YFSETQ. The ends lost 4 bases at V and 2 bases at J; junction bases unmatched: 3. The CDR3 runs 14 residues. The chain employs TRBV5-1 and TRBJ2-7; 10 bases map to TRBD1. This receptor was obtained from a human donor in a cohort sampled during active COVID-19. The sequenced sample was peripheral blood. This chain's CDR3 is CASSPGTGAYEQYF. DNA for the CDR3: TGCGCCAGCAGCCCCGGGACAGGGGCCTACGAGCAGTACTTC.